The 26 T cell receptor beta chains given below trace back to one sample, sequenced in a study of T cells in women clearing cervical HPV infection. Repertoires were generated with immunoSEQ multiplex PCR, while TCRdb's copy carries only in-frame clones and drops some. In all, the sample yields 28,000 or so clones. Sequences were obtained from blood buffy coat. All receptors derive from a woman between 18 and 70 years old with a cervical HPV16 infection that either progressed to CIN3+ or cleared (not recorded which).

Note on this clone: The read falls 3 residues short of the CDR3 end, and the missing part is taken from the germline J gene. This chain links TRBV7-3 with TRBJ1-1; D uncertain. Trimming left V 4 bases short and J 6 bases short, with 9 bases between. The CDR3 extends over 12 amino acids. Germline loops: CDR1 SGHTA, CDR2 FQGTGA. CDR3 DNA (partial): TGTGCCAGCAGCTCGGGTGGGTCTGAA. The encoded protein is CASSSGGSE. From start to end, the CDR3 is CASSSGGSEAFF.

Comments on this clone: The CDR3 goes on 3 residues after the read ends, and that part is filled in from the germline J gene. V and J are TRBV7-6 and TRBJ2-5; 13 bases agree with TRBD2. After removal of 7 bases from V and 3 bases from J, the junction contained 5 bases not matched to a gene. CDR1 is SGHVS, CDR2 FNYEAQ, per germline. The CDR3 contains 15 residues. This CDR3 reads CASTGTSGTKETQYF. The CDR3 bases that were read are TGTGCCAGCACTGGGACTAGCGGGACCAAAGAGACC.

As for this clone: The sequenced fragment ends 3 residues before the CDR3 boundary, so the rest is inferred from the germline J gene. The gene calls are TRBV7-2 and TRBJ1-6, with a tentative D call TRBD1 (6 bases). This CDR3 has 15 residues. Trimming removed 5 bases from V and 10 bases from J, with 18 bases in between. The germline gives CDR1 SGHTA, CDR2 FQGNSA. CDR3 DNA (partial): TGTGCCAGCAGCCCCAGGGCAGGGGAACAATCACCC. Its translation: CASSPRAGEQSP. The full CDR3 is CASSPRAGEQSPLHF. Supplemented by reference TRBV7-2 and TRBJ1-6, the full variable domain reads GAGVSQSPSNKVTEKGKDVELRCDPISGHTALYWYRQSLGQGLEFLIYFQGNSAPDKSGLPSDRFSAERTGGSVSTLTIQRTQQEDSAVYLCASSPRAGEQSPLHFGNGTRLTVT.

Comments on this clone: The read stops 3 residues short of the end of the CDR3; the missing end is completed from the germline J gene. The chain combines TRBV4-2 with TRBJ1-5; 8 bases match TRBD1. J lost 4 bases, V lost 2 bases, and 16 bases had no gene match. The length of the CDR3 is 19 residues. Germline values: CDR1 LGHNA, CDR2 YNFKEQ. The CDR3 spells CASSQIGDQTGVGNQPQHF. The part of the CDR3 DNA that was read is TGTGCCAGCAGCCAAATAGGGGACCAGACAGGGGTAGGAAATCAGCCC.

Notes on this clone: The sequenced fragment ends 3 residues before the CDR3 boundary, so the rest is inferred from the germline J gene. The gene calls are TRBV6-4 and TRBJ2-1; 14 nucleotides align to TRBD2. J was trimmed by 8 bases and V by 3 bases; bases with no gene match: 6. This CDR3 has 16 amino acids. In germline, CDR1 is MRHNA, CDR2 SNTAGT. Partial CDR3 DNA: TGTGCCAGCAGTGAGGGACTAGCGGGGGAGGTTCATGAG. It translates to CASSEGLAGEVHE. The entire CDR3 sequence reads CASSEGLAGEVHEQFF.

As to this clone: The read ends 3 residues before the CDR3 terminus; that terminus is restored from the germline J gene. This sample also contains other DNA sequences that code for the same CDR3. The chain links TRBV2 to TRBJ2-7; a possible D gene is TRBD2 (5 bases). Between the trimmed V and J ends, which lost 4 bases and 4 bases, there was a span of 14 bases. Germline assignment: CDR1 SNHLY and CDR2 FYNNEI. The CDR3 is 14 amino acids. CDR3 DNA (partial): TGTGCCAGCAGTGGGCTAGCTGTCTCTTACGAG. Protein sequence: CASSGLAVSYE. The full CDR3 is CASSGLAVSYEQYF.

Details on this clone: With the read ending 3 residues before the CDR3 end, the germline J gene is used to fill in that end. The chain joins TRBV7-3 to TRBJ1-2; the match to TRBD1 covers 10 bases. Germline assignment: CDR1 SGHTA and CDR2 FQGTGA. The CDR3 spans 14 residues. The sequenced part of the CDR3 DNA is TGTGCCAGCAGCCCCGGGACAGGGGTTAATGAC. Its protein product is CASSPGTGVND. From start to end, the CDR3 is CASSPGTGVNDYTF.

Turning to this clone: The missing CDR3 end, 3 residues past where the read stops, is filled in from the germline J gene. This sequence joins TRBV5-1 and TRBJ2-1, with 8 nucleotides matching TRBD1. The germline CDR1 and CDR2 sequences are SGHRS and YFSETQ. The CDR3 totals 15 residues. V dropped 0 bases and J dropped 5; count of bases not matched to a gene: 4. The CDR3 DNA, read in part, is TGCGCCAGCAGCTTGGGGGGACAGGTTAACAATGAG. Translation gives CASSLGGQVNNE. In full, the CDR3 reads CASSLGGQVNNEQFF.

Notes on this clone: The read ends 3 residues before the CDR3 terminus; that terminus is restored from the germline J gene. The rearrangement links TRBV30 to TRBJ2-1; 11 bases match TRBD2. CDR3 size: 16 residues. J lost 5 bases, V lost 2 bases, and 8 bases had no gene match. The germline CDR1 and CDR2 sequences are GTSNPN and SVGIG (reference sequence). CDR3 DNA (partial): TGTGCCTGGAGTCCGGGACTAGCGGTAGGGAACAATGAG. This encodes CAWSPGLAVGNNE. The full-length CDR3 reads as CAWSPGLAVGNNEQFF.

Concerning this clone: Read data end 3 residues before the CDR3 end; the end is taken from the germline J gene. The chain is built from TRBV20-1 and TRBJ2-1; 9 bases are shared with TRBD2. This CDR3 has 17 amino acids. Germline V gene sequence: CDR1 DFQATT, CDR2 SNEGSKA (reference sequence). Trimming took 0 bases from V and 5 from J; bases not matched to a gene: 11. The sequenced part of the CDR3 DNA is TGCAGTGCTAGAGATACGCGGGGGGGCCGGTCCCACAATGAG. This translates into CSARDTRGGRSHNE. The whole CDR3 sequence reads CSARDTRGGRSHNEQFF.

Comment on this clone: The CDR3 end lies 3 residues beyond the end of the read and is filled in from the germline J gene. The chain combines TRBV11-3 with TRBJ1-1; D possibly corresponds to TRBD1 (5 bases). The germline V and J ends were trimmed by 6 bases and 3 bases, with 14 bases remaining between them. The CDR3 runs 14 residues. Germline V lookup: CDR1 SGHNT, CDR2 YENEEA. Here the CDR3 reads CASRPGYPYTEAFF. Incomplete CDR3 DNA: TGTGCCAGCAGGCCAGGGTATCCCTACACTGAA.

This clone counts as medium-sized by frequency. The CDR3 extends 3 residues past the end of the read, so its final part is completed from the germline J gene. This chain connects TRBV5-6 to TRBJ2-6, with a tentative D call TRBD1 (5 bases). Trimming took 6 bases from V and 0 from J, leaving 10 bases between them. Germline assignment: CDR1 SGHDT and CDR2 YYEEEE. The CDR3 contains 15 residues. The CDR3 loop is CASNLGLSGANVLTF. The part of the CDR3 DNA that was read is TGTGCCAGCAACCTGGGGCTCTCTGGGGCCAACGTC.

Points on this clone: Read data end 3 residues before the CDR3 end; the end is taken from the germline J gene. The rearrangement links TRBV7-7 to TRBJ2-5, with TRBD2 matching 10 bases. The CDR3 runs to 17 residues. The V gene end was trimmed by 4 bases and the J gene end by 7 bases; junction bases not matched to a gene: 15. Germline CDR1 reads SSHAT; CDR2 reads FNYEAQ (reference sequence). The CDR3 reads CASSSSTSSGGPLTQYF. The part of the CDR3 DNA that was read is TGTGCCAGCAGCTCGTCGACCTCTAGCGGGGGCCCCCTGACC.

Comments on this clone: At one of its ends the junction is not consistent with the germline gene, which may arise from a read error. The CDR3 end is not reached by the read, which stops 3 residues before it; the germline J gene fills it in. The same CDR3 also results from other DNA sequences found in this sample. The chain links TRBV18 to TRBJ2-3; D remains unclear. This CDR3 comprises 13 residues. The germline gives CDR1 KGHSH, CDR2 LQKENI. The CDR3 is CASSPVRTDTQYF. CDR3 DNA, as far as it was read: TGTGCTAGCTCACCCGTTCGCACAGATACG.

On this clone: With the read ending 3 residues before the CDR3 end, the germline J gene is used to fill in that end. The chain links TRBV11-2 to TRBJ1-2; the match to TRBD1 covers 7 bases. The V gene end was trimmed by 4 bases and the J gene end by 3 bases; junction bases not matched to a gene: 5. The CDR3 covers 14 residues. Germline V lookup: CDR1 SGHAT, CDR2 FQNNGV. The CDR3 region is CASSWGDSYYGYTF. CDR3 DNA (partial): TGTGCCAGCAGCTGGGGGGACAGTTACTATGGC.

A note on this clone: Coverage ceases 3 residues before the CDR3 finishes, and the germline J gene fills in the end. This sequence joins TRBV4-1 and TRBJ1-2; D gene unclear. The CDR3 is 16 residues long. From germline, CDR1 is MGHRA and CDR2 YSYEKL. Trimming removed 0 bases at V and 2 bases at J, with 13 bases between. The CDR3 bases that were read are TGCGCCAGCAGCCAAGAGAATGGCGGATTAAACTATGGC. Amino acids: CASSQENGGLNYG. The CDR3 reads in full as CASSQENGGLNYGYTF.

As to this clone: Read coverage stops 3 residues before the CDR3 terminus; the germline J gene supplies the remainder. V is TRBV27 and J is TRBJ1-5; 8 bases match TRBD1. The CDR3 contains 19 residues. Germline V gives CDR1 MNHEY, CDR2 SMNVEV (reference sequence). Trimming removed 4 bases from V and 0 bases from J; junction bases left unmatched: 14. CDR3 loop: CASSSKYTGQAISNQPQHF. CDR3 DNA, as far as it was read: TGTGCCAGCAGTTCGAAATACACGGGACAGGCTATTAGCAATCAGCCC.

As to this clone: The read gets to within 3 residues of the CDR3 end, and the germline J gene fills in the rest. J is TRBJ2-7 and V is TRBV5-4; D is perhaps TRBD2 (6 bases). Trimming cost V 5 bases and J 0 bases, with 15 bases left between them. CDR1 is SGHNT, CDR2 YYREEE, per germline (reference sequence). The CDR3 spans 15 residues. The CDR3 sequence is CASSKPGLSSYEQYF. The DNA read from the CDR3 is TGTGCCAGCAGTAAGCCGGGACTTAGCTCCTACGAG. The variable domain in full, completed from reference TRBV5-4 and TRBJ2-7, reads ETGVTQSPTHLIKTRGQQVTLRCSSQSGHNTVSWYQQALGQGPQFIFQYYREEENGRGNFPPRFSGLQFPNYSSELNVNALELDDSALYLCASSKPGLSSYEQYFGPGTRLTVT.

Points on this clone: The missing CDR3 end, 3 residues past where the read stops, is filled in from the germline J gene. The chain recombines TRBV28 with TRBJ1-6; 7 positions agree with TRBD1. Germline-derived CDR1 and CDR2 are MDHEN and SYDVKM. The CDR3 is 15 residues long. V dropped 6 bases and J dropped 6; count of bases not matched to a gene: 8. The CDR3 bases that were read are TGTGCCAGCAGGGGGGGACAGATATTTAATTCACCC. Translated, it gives CASRGGQIFNSP. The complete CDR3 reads CASRGGQIFNSPLHF.

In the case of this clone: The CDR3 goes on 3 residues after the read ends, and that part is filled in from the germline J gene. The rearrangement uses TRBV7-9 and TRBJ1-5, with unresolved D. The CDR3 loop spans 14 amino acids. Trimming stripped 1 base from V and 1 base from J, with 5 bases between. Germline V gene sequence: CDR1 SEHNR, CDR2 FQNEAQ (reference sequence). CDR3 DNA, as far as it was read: TGTGCCAGCAGCTTAGAAGGGAGCAATCAGCCC. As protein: CASSLEGSNQP. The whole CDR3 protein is CASSLEGSNQPQHF.

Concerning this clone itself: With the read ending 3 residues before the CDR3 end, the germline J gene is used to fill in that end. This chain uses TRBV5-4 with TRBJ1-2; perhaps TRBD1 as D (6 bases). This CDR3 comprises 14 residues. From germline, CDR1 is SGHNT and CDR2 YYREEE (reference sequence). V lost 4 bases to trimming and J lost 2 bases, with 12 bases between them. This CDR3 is CASSQDSMNYGYTF. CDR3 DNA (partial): TGTGCCAGCAGCCAGGACAGCATGAACTATGGC.

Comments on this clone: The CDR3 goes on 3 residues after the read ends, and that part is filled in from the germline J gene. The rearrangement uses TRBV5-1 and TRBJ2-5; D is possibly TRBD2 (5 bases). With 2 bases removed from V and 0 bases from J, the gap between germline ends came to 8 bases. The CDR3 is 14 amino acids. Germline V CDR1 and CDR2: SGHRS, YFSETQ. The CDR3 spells CASSFSGDQETQYF. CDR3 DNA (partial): TGCGCCAGCAGCTTCTCCGGGGACCAAGAGACC.

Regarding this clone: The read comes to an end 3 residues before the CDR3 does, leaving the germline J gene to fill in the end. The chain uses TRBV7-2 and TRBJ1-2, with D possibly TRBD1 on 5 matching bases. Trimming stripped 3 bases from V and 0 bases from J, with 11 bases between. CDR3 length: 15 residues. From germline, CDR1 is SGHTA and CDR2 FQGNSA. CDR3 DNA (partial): TGTGCCAGCAGCTTGGACATTTCTACTAACTATGGC. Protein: CASSLDISTNYG. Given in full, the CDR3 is CASSLDISTNYGYTF. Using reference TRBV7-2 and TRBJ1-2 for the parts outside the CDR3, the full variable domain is GAGVSQSPSNKVTEKGKDVELRCDPISGHTALYWYRQSLGQGLEFLIYFQGNSAPDKSGLPSDRFSAERTGGSVSTLTIQRTQQEDSAVYLCASSLDISTNYGYTFGSGTRLTVV.

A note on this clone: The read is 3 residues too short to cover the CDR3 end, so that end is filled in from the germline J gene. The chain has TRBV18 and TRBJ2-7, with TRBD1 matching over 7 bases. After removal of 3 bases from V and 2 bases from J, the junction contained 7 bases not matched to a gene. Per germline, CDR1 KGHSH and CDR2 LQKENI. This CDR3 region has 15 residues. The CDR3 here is CASSPFRDSTYEQYF. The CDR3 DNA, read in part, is TGTGCCAGCTCACCCTTCCGGGACAGCACCTACGAG. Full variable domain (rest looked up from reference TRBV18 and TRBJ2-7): NAGVMQNPRHLVRRRGQEARLRCSPMKGHSHVYWYRQLPEEGLKFMVYLQKENIIDESGMPKERFSAEFPKEGPSILRIQQVVRGDSAAYFCASSPFRDSTYEQYFGPGTRLTVT.

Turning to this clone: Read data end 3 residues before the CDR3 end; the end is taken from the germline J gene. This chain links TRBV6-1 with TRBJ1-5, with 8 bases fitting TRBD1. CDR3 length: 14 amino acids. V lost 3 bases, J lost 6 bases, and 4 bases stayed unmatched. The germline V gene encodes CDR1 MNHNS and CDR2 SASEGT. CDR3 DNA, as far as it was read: TGTGCCAGCAGTGATGACAGGGGTCGTCAGCCC. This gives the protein CASSDDRGRQP. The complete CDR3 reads CASSDDRGRQPQHF.

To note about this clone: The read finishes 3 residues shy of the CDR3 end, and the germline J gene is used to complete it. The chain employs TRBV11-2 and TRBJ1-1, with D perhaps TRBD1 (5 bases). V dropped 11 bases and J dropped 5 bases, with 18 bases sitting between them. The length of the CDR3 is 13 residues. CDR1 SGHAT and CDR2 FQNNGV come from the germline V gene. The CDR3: CASQGPLGTEAFF. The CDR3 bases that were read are TGTGCCTCTCAGGGCCCCTTGGGGACTGAA.